This TCR beta chain was captured by sequencing in a study of shared clonotypes between healthy human individuals. V was trimmed by 3 bases and J by 0 bases, leaving 19 bases between them. The CDR3 is made up of 17 amino acids. The donors were adults (healthy and HIV-negative) with no recent acute infections or vaccinations. Sequencing was performed with immunoSEQ multiplex PCR; in TCRdb, only in-frame clones are kept and a portion is missing. The sample comprises 230,000 or so clones, 65% of which are singletons, and 11% rests with the top ten. As concerns this clone: Its antigen is unidentified.

The study, taken as a whole, reports: Among donors, sharing of clonotypes was expected to be affected by sequencing depth.

The specimen sequenced was memory CD4+ T cells sorted from blood. Subset indicated: CD45RA-negative fraction. The gene calls are TRBV5-3 and TRBJ2-7; D is unclear. TRBV5-3 is placed among ORFs of uncertain function. This sequence was found in a man aged 30 to 39 in good health. Here the CDR3 DNA reads TGTGCCAGAAGCTGGGCGAGACACCAAAAGAGCTCCTACGAGCAGTACTTC. Translated: CARSWARHQKSSYEQYF.